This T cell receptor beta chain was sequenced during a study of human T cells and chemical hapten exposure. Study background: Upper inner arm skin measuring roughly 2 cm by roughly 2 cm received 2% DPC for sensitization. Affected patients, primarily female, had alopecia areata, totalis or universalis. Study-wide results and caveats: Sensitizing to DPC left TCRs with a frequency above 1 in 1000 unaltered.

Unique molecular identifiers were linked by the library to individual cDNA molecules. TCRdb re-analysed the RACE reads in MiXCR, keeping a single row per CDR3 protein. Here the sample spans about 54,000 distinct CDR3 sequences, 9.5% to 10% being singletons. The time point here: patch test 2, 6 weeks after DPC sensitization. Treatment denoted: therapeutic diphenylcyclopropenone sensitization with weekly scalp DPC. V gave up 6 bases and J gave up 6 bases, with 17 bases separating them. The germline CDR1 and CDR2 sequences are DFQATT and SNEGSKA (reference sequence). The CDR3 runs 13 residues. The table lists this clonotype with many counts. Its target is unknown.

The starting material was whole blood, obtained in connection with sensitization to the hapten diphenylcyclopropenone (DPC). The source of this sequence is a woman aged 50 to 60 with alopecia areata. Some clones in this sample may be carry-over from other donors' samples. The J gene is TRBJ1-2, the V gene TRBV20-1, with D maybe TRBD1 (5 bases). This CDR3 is CSAVRVGVDGYTF. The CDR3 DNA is TGCAGTGCCGTCAGGGTTGGGGTGGATGGCTACACCTTC.